This T cell receptor (beta chain) was sequenced during a study of blood T cell repertoires in COVID-19. Looking at the study overall: Italy, Spain and the United States were the sources of the convalescent and acute COVID-19 samples.

Libraries were prepared by immunoSEQ multiplex PCR; TCRdb keeps only in-frame clonotypes and omits some of them. The table lists 190,000 or so clones, about 82% of them singletons. Trimming removed 4 bases at V and 1 base at J, with 10 bases between. The CDR3 loop spans 14 amino acids. Germline CDR1 LGHDT, CDR2 YNNKEL (reference sequence). The sequencing sample was made of peripheral blood. The gene calls are TRBV3-1 (or the pseudogene TRBV3-2) and TRBJ1-1; D is unresolved. This receptor was taken from a man aged 55 to 70 with COVID-19, enrolled during active disease. CDR3 protein: CASSLPRGNTEAFF. The CDR3 bases are TGTGCCAGCAGCCTGCCCCGGGGGAACACTGAAGCTTTCTTT.